These 32 T cell receptor beta chains originate from one sample sequenced in a study of read filtering for tumor transcriptome and immune sequencing. From approximately 400 ng of RNA, a library with molecular barcoded alpha/delta and beta/gamma adaptors was made. One entry per CDR3 protein results from TCRdb running MiXCR on the reads. The sample contains some 120,000 distinct CDR3 sequences, around 13% of which appear only once. The sample consisted of a population of CD138-negative cells sorted from bone marrow. All receptors come from a donor over 35 with multiple myeloma.

This clonotype was counted many times. This rearrangement joins TRBV29-1 to TRBJ2-7; 12 nucleotides match TRBD2. V dropped 6 bases and J dropped 7; count of bases not matched to a gene: 7. Germline CDR1 is SQVTM and CDR2 is ANQGSEA. The CDR3 contains 13 residues. CDR3 residues: CSVKTSGRREQYF. The CDR3 region has the DNA TGCAGCGTCAAGACTAGCGGGAGACGGGAGCAGTACTTC.

This clonotype turned up a few times. The V gene is TRBV6-6, the J gene TRBJ1-4; 9 positions agree with TRBD1. V trimming: 6 bases; J trimming: 3 bases; junction bases outside the gene matches: 8. Germline CDR1 MNHNY, CDR2 SVGAGI (reference sequence). The CDR3 has 16 residues. The CDR3 DNA follows: TGTGCCAGCAGAAACCGGGACAGGGCACCTAATGAAAAACTGTTTTTT. Amino acid sequence: CASRNRDRAPNEKLFF.

The genes are TRBV18 and TRBJ1-5; no clear D gene. The CDR3 loop spans 15 amino acids. The germline V gene has CDR1 KGHSH and CDR2 LQKENI. The germline V and J ends were trimmed by 0 bases and 5 bases, with 11 bases remaining between them. The CDR3 is CASSPPGSGDQPQHF. CDR3 nucleotide sequence: TGTGCCAGCTCACCACCAGGGTCCGGGGATCAGCCCCAGCATTTT.

Regarding this clonotype: A single base separates this from a much larger clone, so it may be a read error. V and J are TRBV20-1 and TRBJ1-5; 8 bases agree with TRBD1. The CDR3 loop spans 13 amino acids. Germline V gives CDR1 DFQATT, CDR2 SNEGSKA (reference sequence). Here the CDR3 reads CGVDRGPNQPQHF. DNA for the CDR3: TGCGGTGTTGACAGGGGCCCAAATCAGCCCCAGCATTTT.

This clonotype has a count of ten or more. The chain employs TRBV5-1 and TRBJ2-1; 10 positions agree with TRBD2. The J segment lost 6 bases and the V segment lost 1 base, leaving 4 bases of the junction unmatched. CDR1 is SGHRS, CDR2 YFSETQ, per germline. The CDR3 loop spans 15 amino acids. CDR3 protein: CASSLLAGEVNEQFF. CDR3 bases: TGCGCCAGCAGCTTGCTAGCGGGAGAAGTCAATGAGCAGTTCTTC. Full variable domain (remainder filled in from reference TRBV5-1 and TRBJ2-1): KAGVTQTPRYLIKTRGQQVTLSCSPISGHRSVSWYQQTPGQGLQFLFEYFSETQRNKGNFPGRFSGRQFSNSRSEMNVSTLELGDSALYLCASSLLAGEVNEQFFGPGTRLTVL.

This clonotype was seen ten or more times. The rearrangement joins TRBV30 to TRBJ1-5; D call uncertain. V lost 5 bases, J lost 7 bases, and 15 bases lay in between. The CDR3 loop spans 13 amino acids. Germline lookup yields CDR1 GTSNPN and CDR2 SVGIG (reference sequence). CDR3 DNA sequence: TGTGCCTGGGGAACAAATTTTGAGCAGCCCCAGCATTTT. The encoded protein is CAWGTNFEQPQHF.

This clonotype was detected ten times or more. V usage is TRBV6-4 and J usage is TRBJ1-6; tentative D call: TRBD1 (5 bases). Germline assignment: CDR1 MRHNA and CDR2 SNTAGT. V was pared by 3 bases and J by 7 bases, with 10 bases between. This CDR3 has 14 residues. This CDR3 reads CASSEGRGNSPLHF. Written as DNA, the CDR3 is TGTGCCAGCAGTGAAGGACGGGGCAATTCACCCCTCCACTTT.

This chain uses TRBV23-1 with TRBJ1-5; 9 bases align to TRBD1. TRBV23-1 is an ORF; its function is uncertain. This CDR3 has 15 residues. Trimming cost V 9 bases and J 6 bases; bases outside gene matches: 12. CDR3 region: CARPRDRVVSQPQHF. CDR3 DNA sequence: TGCGCCAGACCCCGGGACAGGGTTGTTAGTCAGCCCCAGCATTTT.

There are many counts of this clonotype. The gene calls are TRBV5-1 and TRBJ1-6, with a possible D match to TRBD1 (5 bases). Germline CDR1 reads SGHRS; CDR2 reads YFSETQ. V was pared by 0 bases and J by 7 bases, with 11 bases between. The CDR3 loop spans 15 amino acids. CDR3 in amino acids: CASSLALGENSPLHF. Written as DNA, the CDR3 is TGCGCCAGCAGCTTGGCGTTAGGGGAGAATTCACCCCTCCACTTT. The full variable domain, completed using reference TRBV5-1 and TRBJ1-6, is KAGVTQTPRYLIKTRGQQVTLSCSPISGHRSVSWYQQTPGQGLQFLFEYFSETQRNKGNFPGRFSGRQFSNSRSEMNVSTLELGDSALYLCASSLALGENSPLHFGNGTRLTVT.

This clonotype was detected ten times or more. The chain uses TRBV3-1 and TRBJ1-2; possible D gene TRBD1, 6 bases. CDR1 and CDR2 (germline): LGHDT, YNNKEL (reference sequence). V lost 0 bases and J 8 bases, leaving 16 bases between the germline ends. CDR3 size: 15 residues. CDR3 bases: TGTGCCAGCAGCCAAGACGGGACACACTATGGCGGCTACACCTTC. It translates to CASSQDGTHYGGYTF.

This clonotype came up many times. As DNA, the CDR3 is TGTGCCAGCAGCCCAGTTTGGGGCCCGGGACAGGGGGCTATCGGCTACACCTTC. As protein: CASSPVWGPGQGAIGYTF. V is TRBV5-4 and J is TRBJ1-2; the match to TRBD1 covers 12 bases. Trimming took 4 bases from V and 8 from J; bases not matched to a gene: 18. CDR1 is SGHNT and CDR2 is YYREEE in the germline V gene (reference sequence). This CDR3 region has 18 residues.

This clonotype showed up many times. The rearrangement uses TRBV20-1 and TRBJ2-3; D is undetermined. The CDR3 length is 15 residues. The V and J ends lost 1 base and 5 bases respectively, with 16 bases between them. Looked up from germline, CDR1 is DFQATT and CDR2 is SNEGSKA (reference sequence). CDR3 loop: CSARGGPAEGDTQYF. In DNA form, the CDR3 reads TGCAGTGCTAGAGGCGGACCCGCTGAAGGAGATACGCAGTATTTT.

The chain has TRBV19 and TRBJ2-7, with D uncertain. Germline V gene lookup returns CDR1 LNHDA and CDR2 SQIVND (reference sequence). V lost 2 bases to trimming and J lost 3 bases, with 8 bases between them. This CDR3 spans 13 amino acids. Here the CDR3 DNA reads TGTGCCAGTAGTATAAGTGGGATCTACGAGCAGTACTTC. This translates into CASSISGIYEQYF.

The table lists this clonotype with many counts. CDR3 in DNA: TGTGCCAGCAGTTCTCCAGTGAACACTGAAGCTTTCTTT. This codes for CASSSPVNTEAFF. The chain employs TRBV6-5 and TRBJ1-1; D gene uncertain. The V gene lost 4 bases and the J gene lost 0 bases, with 6 bases spanning the gap. CDR3 length equals 13 residues. CDR1 is MNHEY and CDR2 is SVGAGI in the germline V gene.

This clonotype has more than one count but fewer than ten. The rearrangement uses TRBV23-1 and TRBJ2-5, with D unclear. TRBV23-1 is an open reading frame whose function is uncertain. This CDR3 region has 16 residues. V was trimmed by 1 base and J by 7 bases, leaving 19 bases between them. The CDR3 nucleotides read TGCGCCAGCAGTCAATGGCGTCGGACGCCATGGGGGACCCAGTACTTC. Amino acid sequence: CASSQWRRTPWGTQYF.

In its sample, this clonotype was seen many times. The chain couples TRBV29-1 to TRBJ1-1; tentatively, D is TRBD1 (5 bases). V was cut by 1 base and J by 3 bases, with 12 bases left in between. Germline lookup yields CDR1 SQVTM and CDR2 ANQGSEA. The CDR3 is made up of 14 amino acids. CDR3 nucleotides: TGCAGCGTTGAAGTGCAGGGAGAGCACACTGAAGCTTTCTTT. Encoded protein: CSVEVQGEHTEAFF.

The V gene is TRBV18, the J gene TRBJ2-7, with D perhaps assigned TRBD1 or TRBD2 (5 bases each). Trimming stripped 0 bases from V and 7 bases from J, with 13 bases between. Germline V gene sequence: CDR1 KGHSH, CDR2 LQKENI. The CDR3 extends over 14 amino acids. The CDR3 DNA reads as TGTGCCAGCTCACCACCTGAGTCCGGGGCTGAGCAGTACTTC. Translated, it gives CASSPPESGAEQYF.

In this sample, this clonotype turned up many times. The chain is built from TRBV30 and TRBJ2-1; no reliable D call. The V end was cut by 6 bases, the J end by 0 bases, with 12 bases between. Germline values: CDR1 GTSNPN, CDR2 SVGIG (reference sequence). This CDR3 is 14 amino acids long. CDR3 nucleotides: TGTGCCTGTCAGGCGGTAGGCTCCTACAATGAGCAGTTCTTC. It encodes CACQAVGSYNEQFF. Based on the CDR3 plus reference TRBV30 and TRBJ2-1, the full variable domain is SQTIHQWPATLVQPVGSPLSLECTVEGTSNPNLYWYRQAAGRGLQLLFYSVGIGQISSEVPQNLSASRPQDRQFILSSKKLLLSDSGFYLCACQAVGSYNEQFFGPGTRLTVL.

This clonotype was detected many times. V usage is TRBV5-1 and J usage is TRBJ2-5, with TRBD1 matching 7 bases. The CDR3 runs 16 residues. Trimming at V came to 4 bases and at J to 5 bases, leaving 14 bases not matched to a gene. CDR1 SGHRS and CDR2 YFSETQ come from the germline V gene. DNA of the CDR3: TGCGCCAGCAGCCTCACAGGACTGACAGGGCAGGAGACCCAGTACTTC. This translates into CASSLTGLTGQETQYF. Full variable domain (missing parts from reference TRBV5-1 and TRBJ2-5): KAGVTQTPRYLIKTRGQQVTLSCSPISGHRSVSWYQQTPGQGLQFLFEYFSETQRNKGNFPGRFSGRQFSNSRSEMNVSTLELGDSALYLCASSLTGLTGQETQYFGPGTRLLVL.

This clonotype appeared many times. This chain joins TRBV20-1 and TRBJ2-5, with 8 positions matching TRBD1. The length of the CDR3 is 14 residues. After removal of 6 bases from V and 1 base from J, the junction contained 7 bases not matched to a gene. CDR1 and CDR2 (germline): DFQATT, SNEGSKA (reference sequence). The CDR3 spells CSAAETGVQETQYF. The CDR3, as DNA: TGCAGTGCCGCCGAGACAGGGGTCCAAGAGACCCAGTACTTC.

Worth noting for this clonotype: A much larger clone lies one base from this, so it may be a read error. This chain uses TRBV5-1 with TRBJ2-1, with 12 bases matching TRBD2. From germline, CDR1 is SGHRS and CDR2 YFSETQ. CDR3 length: 15 residues. This CDR3 reads CASRLAGAGPNERFF. In nucleotides, the CDR3 is TGCGCCAGCCGACTAGCGGGAGCTGGGCCAAATGAGCGGTTCTTC.

This clonotype occurred many times. The rearrangement links TRBV28 to TRBJ1-5; no firm D call. Germline CDR1 and CDR2: MDHEN and SYDVKM. This CDR3 comprises 14 residues. V lost 5 bases and J lost 1, with 9 bases in between. DNA of the CDR3: TGTGCCAGCAGTGGTACCGTGAGCAATCAGCCCCAGCATTTT. Its protein product is CASSGTVSNQPQHF. The full variable domain, in which reference TRBV28 and TRBJ1-5 provide the parts outside the CDR3, is DVKVTQSSRYLVKRTGEKVFLECVQDMDHENMFWYRQDPGLGLRLIYFSYDVKMKEKGDIPEGYSVSREKKERFSLILESASTNQTSMYLCASSGTVSNQPQHFGDGTRLSIL.

This clonotype was seen ten or more times. The V gene is TRBV6-5, the J gene TRBJ1-5; D gene ambiguous. The germline V gene has CDR1 MNHEY and CDR2 SVGAGI. CDR3 length: 15 amino acids. V was trimmed by 6 bases and J by 4 bases, leaving 16 bases between them. This chain's CDR3 is CASRPQSLGNQPQHF. CDR3 in DNA: TGTGCCAGCAGACCTCAGTCGTTAGGGAATCAGCCCCAGCATTTT.

This clonotype was found many times. The chain joins TRBV11-2 to TRBJ2-1; 14 nucleotides agree with TRBD2. V lost 2 bases to trimming and J lost 6 bases; unmatched junction nucleotides: 12. This CDR3 has 19 amino acids. Germline assignment: CDR1 SGHAT and CDR2 FQNNGV. This chain's CDR3 is CASSLRRLAGGLSGNEQFF. The CDR3 DNA sequence: TGTGCCAGCAGCTTACGCCGACTAGCGGGAGGGTTATCGGGCAATGAGCAGTTCTTC.

This clonotype was seen repeatedly, ten times or more. The chain is built from TRBV7-9 and TRBJ2-3; 15 nucleotides align to TRBD2. Germline V lookup: CDR1 SEHNR, CDR2 FQNEAQ (reference sequence). The CDR3 has 16 amino acids. V gave up 4 bases and J gave up 3 bases; unmatched junction bases: 2. The CDR3 protein is CASSYGTSGGTDTQYF. CDR3 nucleotides: TGTGCCAGCAGCTACGGGACTAGCGGGGGGACAGATACGCAGTATTTT.

Regarding this clonotype: A read error may be the cause here, since a much bigger clone is one base away. V gene TRBV11-2 combines with J gene TRBJ1-2; perhaps TRBD1 as D (6 bases). Germline V gives CDR1 SGHAT, CDR2 FQNNGV. CDR3 length: 14 amino acids. The CDR3 sequence: CASSLRTESYGYAF. The DNA for the CDR3 is TGTGCCAGCAGCCTTAGGACAGAAAGCTATGGCTACGCCTTC. The whole variable domain, filled in from reference TRBV11-2 and TRBJ1-2, reads EAGVAQSPRYKIIEKRQSVAFWCNPISGHATLYWYQQILGQGPKLLIQFQNNGVVDDSQLPKDRFSAERLKGVDSTLKIQPAKLEDSAVYLCASSLRTESYGYAFGSGTRLTVV.

This clonotype was detected many times. This rearrangement joins TRBV5-4 to TRBJ2-6; unclear D gene. Germline loops: CDR1 SGHNT, CDR2 YYREEE (reference sequence). Trimming stripped 5 bases from V and 0 bases from J, with 9 bases between. This CDR3 comprises 15 residues. Here the CDR3 DNA reads TGTGCCAGCAGTTCTGTCCTCTCTGGGGCCAACGTCCTGACTTTC. Its translation is CASSSVLSGANVLTF. The full variable domain, in which reference TRBV5-4 and TRBJ2-6 provide the parts outside the CDR3, is ETGVTQSPTHLIKTRGQQVTLRCSSQSGHNTVSWYQQALGQGPQFIFQYYREEENGRGNFPPRFSGLQFPNYSSELNVNALELDDSALYLCASSSVLSGANVLTFGAGSRLTVL.

This clonotype has a count of ten or more. The chain employs TRBV21-1 and TRBJ1-5. TRBV21-1 is listed as a pseudogene. The CDR3 consists of 17 residues. In nucleotides, the CDR3 is TGTGCCAGCAGCAAAGATGGGGCCCGGAGGAGCAATCAGCCCCAGCATTTT. It specifies CASSKDGARRSNQPQHF.

This clonotype was seen only a few times. CDR3 region: CATSDAGQNTGELFF. In DNA form, the CDR3 reads TGTGCCACCAGTGATGCCGGACAGAACACCGGGGAGCTGTTTTTT. The chain carries TRBV24-1 and TRBJ2-2, with D perhaps TRBD1 (5 bases). Germline V CDR1 and CDR2: KGHDR, SFDVKD. V was trimmed by 3 bases and J by 1 base, leaving 8 bases between them. The CDR3 has 15 residues.

This clonotype was recorded many times. The chain joins TRBV7-8 to TRBJ1-2, with unresolved D. The CDR3 runs to 12 residues. From germline, CDR1 is SGHVS and CDR2 FQNEAQ. Trimming removed 0 bases at V and 5 bases at J, with 4 bases between. The CDR3 loop is CASSLAGYGYTF. The CDR3 coding sequence is TGTGCCAGCAGCTTAGCCGGGTATGGCTACACCTTC.

About this clonotype: Compared with germline, one end of the junction differs, possibly owing to a read error. The gene calls are TRBV3-1 and TRBJ2-3, with no clear D. Germline V CDR1 and CDR2: LGHDT, YNNKEL (reference sequence). The CDR3 totals 14 residues. CDR3 DNA: TGTGCCAGCAGCCAAGGTGGTTACGCAGATACGCGGTATTTT. It specifies CASSQGGYADTRYF.

This clonotype was counted ten times or more. The V and J genes are TRBV7-2 and TRBJ2-1; unclear D gene. The CDR3 consists of 14 residues. Germline CDR1 reads SGHTA; CDR2 reads FQGNSA. Between the trimmed V and J ends, which lost 1 base and 7 bases, there was a span of 11 bases. The CDR3 DNA reads as TGTGCCAGCAGCTTAGGAATAACTACTAATGAGCAGTTCTTC. As protein: CASSLGITTNEQFF. The whole variable domain, remainder taken from reference TRBV7-2 and TRBJ2-1, is GAGVSQSPSNKVTEKGKDVELRCDPISGHTALYWYRQSLGQGLEFLIYFQGNSAPDKSGLPSDRFSAERTGGSVSTLTIQRTQQEDSAVYLCASSLGITTNEQFFGPGTRLTVL.